These 20 T cell receptor beta chains originate from one sample sequenced in a study of identical twins. TCRdb re-analysed the 5' RACE reads in MiXCR, keeping a single row per CDR3 protein. The table lists fewer than 650,000 distinct CDR3 sequences, around 7.4% of them singletons. The sample also formed part of further work on yellow fever vaccine responses in identical twins.

The specimen was PBMCs. All receptors come from a woman younger than 35 in good health.

This chain joins TRBV15 and TRBJ2-1; D not resolved. CDR1 is LNHNV, CDR2 YYDKDF, per germline (reference sequence). V was clipped by 0 bases and J by 5 bases, with 14 bases between them. CDR3 length equals 16 residues. The CDR3 spells CATSRDFATADNEQFF. The CDR3 region has the DNA TGTGCCACCAGCAGAGACTTTGCGACCGCAGACAATGAGCAGTTCTTC.

In this sample, this clonotype turned up a few times. V usage is TRBV4-1 and J usage is TRBJ2-1; 9 bases fit TRBD2. This CDR3 spans 16 amino acids. With V trimmed by 5 bases and J by 7 bases, 12 bases remained unmatched. The germline gives CDR1 MGHRA, CDR2 YSYEKL. The CDR3 DNA reads as TGCGCCAGCAGCACCCGTGCGGGAGGGCCTTGGAATGAGCAGTTCTTC. It codes for CASSTRAGGPWNEQFF.

The chain joins TRBV7-9 to TRBJ2-3, with 7 bases aligning to TRBD1. Germline assignment: CDR1 SEHNR and CDR2 FQNEAQ (reference sequence). This CDR3 spans 16 amino acids. Trimming removed 0 bases from V and 0 bases from J; junction bases left unmatched: 3. CDR3 coding DNA: TGTGCCAGCAGCTTAGCGCGCAGGGGGAGCACAGATACGCAGTATTTT. It codes for CASSLARRGSTDTQYF.

This clonotype appeared a few times. V and J are TRBV28 and TRBJ2-3; 12 nucleotides align to TRBD2. Germline CDR1 reads MDHEN; CDR2 reads SYDVKM. J gave up 0 bases and V 3 bases, and 13 bases lay outside the gene matches. The CDR3 contains 20 residues. The CDR3 loop is CASSLVEGLAGQTSTDTQYF. CDR3 DNA sequence: TGTGCCAGCAGTTTGGTAGAAGGACTAGCGGGACAGACTAGCACAGATACGCAGTATTTT.

This clonotype was counted at least ten times. The rearrangement links TRBV9 to TRBJ1-3; D remains unclear. The CDR3 runs to 15 residues. The germline gives CDR1 SGDLS, CDR2 YYNGEE. Trimming pared 0 bases from V and 0 bases from J, leaving 7 bases between. In nucleotides, the CDR3 is TGTGCCAGCAGCGTAGGGGCAGACTCTGGAAACACCATATATTTT. Amino acid sequence: CASSVGADSGNTIYF. The full variable domain, rest sourced from reference TRBV9 and TRBJ1-3, is DSGVTQTPKHLITATGQRVTLRCSPRSGDLSVYWYQQSLDQGLQFLIQYYNGEERAKGNILERFSAQQFPDLHSELNLSSLELGDSALYFCASSVGADSGNTIYFGEGSWLTVV.

This clonotype was recorded a few times. CDR3 sequence reads: CSVRTGVGTGELFF. The DNA of the CDR3 is TGCAGCGTCCGGACAGGGGTCGGCACCGGGGAGCTGTTTTTT. V and J are TRBV29-1 and TRBJ2-2; 9 bases match TRBD1. Germline lookup yields CDR1 SQVTM and CDR2 ANQGSEA. The CDR3 sequence is 14 residues long. The trim removed 6 bases at V and 4 bases at J, leaving 6 bases unmatched.

This clonotype was counted between two and nine times. V is TRBV7-2 and J is TRBJ1-5; D is ambiguous. V dropped 0 bases and J dropped 14 bases, with 14 bases sitting between them. CDR3 length equals 13 residues. In germline, CDR1 is SGHTA, CDR2 FQGNSA. The CDR3 loop is CASSLASFEGKHF. CDR3 DNA: TGTGCCAGCAGCTTAGCGTCCTTCGAGGGAAAGCATTTT.

This clonotype has just a few counts. CDR3 amino acids: CASSLRGGGGEDEQYV. The CDR3 coding sequence is TGTGCCAGCAGCTTACGGGGCGGGGGGGGCGAGGACGAGCAGTACGTC. The chain combines TRBV7-2 with TRBJ2-7, with 9 bases fitting TRBD2. The CDR3 spans 16 residues. Germline CDR1 reads SGHTA; CDR2 reads FQGNSA. J gave up 5 bases and V 2 bases, and 10 bases lay outside the gene matches.

This sequence joins TRBV7-9 and TRBJ2-1, with D perhaps TRBD1 or TRBD2 (6 bases each). Trimming removed 5 bases at V and 9 bases at J, with 20 bases between. The length of the CDR3 is 15 residues. Germline CDR1 reads SEHNR; CDR2 reads FQNEAQ (reference sequence). CDR3 sequence (DNA): TGTGCCAGCAGCCTAGGGGGGAATCCCCAGGGTGAGCAGTTCTTC. It encodes CASSLGGNPQGEQFF.

This clonotype occurred many times. The genes are TRBV5-1 and TRBJ1-2, with 9 bases fitting TRBD1. The CDR3 is 14 amino acids. Germline V lookup: CDR1 SGHRS, CDR2 YFSETQ. V shed 0 bases and J 8 bases; nucleotides not matched to a gene: 5. The CDR3 coding sequence is TGCGCCAGCAGCTTGGCCGGACAGGGGAGCGGCTACACCTTC. This gives the protein CASSLAGQGSGYTF. Full variable domain (remainder filled in from reference TRBV5-1 and TRBJ1-2): KAGVTQTPRYLIKTRGQQVTLSCSPISGHRSVSWYQQTPGQGLQFLFEYFSETQRNKGNFPGRFSGRQFSNSRSEMNVSTLELGDSALYLCASSLAGQGSGYTFGSGTRLTVV.

This chain joins TRBV12-3 or TRBV12-4 and TRBJ1-2; no definite D call. CDR3 length equals 14 residues. Trimming pared 1 base from V and 8 bases from J, leaving 14 bases between. CDR3 loop: CASSLGYQPGGYTF. DNA for the CDR3: TGTGCCAGCAGTTTAGGCTATCAGCCGGGCGGCTACACCTTC.

This clonotype was counted ten times or more. The chain is built from TRBV5-1 and TRBJ2-4, with D unclear. This CDR3 has 18 amino acids. Germline loops: CDR1 SGHRS, CDR2 YFSETQ. The V and J ends lost 1 base and 11 bases respectively, with 28 bases between them. In nucleotides, the CDR3 is TGCGCCAGCAGCTTGTCCCGTTCATATTGGCCAACCGTCAGGCTTCAGTACTTC. Protein sequence: CASSLSRSYWPTVRLQYF.

This clonotype was seen a few times. The chain couples TRBV7-9 to TRBJ2-5; TRBD1 aligns across 8 bases. CDR1 is SEHNR, CDR2 FQNEAQ, per germline (reference sequence). Germline trimming cut 5 bases from V and 6 bases from J; bases unmatched to any gene: 11. The CDR3 has 15 amino acids. CDR3 loop: CASSPRSDRAKTQYF. The CDR3, as DNA: TGTGCCAGCAGCCCTCGATCGGACAGGGCAAAGACCCAGTACTTC.

This clonotype came up many times. J is TRBJ2-7 and V is TRBV7-2; TRBD2 matches at 11 bases. J lost 2 bases, V lost 3 bases, and 6 bases had no gene match. The CDR3 spans 16 residues. Germline loops: CDR1 SGHTA, CDR2 FQGNSA. The CDR3 DNA follows: TGTGCCAGCAGCTTGCTAGCGGGAGGTTGGGCCTACGAGCAGTACTTC. Translation gives CASSLLAGGWAYEQYF.

This chain links TRBV7-2 with TRBJ2-7; TRBD2 matches at 11 bases. Germline V lookup: CDR1 SGHTA, CDR2 FQGNSA. Trimming removed 5 bases from V and 4 bases from J; junction bases left unmatched: 7. This CDR3 comprises 15 residues. The DNA for the CDR3 is TGTGCCAGCAGCCCGACTAGCGGGACCCAGTACGAGCAGTACTTC. It specifies CASSPTSGTQYEQYF.

V gene TRBV3-1 combines with J gene TRBJ1-2; 9 bases match TRBD1. The CDR3 length is 15 residues. Unmatched junction bases numbered 7, after V lost 2 bases and J lost 6 bases. CDR1 is LGHDT and CDR2 is YNNKEL in the germline V gene (reference sequence). The CDR3 sequence: CASSQIEGQGHGYTF. CDR3 nucleotides: TGTGCCAGCAGCCAAATAGAGGGACAGGGCCATGGCTACACCTTC.

The chain recombines TRBV18 with TRBJ2-7; TRBD2 matches 15 bases. V gave up 2 bases and J gave up 1 base; unmatched junction bases: 3. This CDR3 contains 17 residues. The V gene's germline CDR1 is KGHSH and CDR2 LQKENI. The CDR3 spells CASSPGLAGGLSYEQYF. The CDR3 DNA reads TGTGCCAGCTCACCAGGACTAGCGGGAGGGCTATCCTACGAGCAGTACTTC.

This clonotype was detected ten times or more. The V and J genes are TRBV11-2 and TRBJ1-2; weak D call: TRBD1 (5 bases). The germline CDR1 and CDR2 sequences are SGHAT and FQNNGV. V was pared by 4 bases and J by 2 bases, with 23 bases between. The CDR3 has 18 amino acids. The CDR3 DNA reads TGTGCCAGCAGCTCCATCCGGGGGGGTAGAAGTTCCAACTATGGCTACACCTTC. It codes for CASSSIRGGRSSNYGYTF.

There are many counts of this clonotype. The chain joins TRBV27 to TRBJ1-6; maybe TRBD1 (5 bases). Germline CDR1 MNHEY, CDR2 SMNVEV (reference sequence). The CDR3 sequence is 14 residues long. The germline V and J ends were trimmed by 3 bases and 8 bases, with 11 bases remaining between them. The CDR3: CASSFQGVYSPLHF. In nucleotides, the CDR3 is TGTGCCAGCAGTTTCCAGGGTGTCTATTCACCCCTCCACTTT.

This clonotype was detected a few times. This chain links TRBV2 with TRBJ2-7, with 7 bases fitting TRBD1. This CDR3 spans 14 amino acids. CDR1 is SNHLY, CDR2 FYNNEI, per germline. The V and J ends lost 8 bases and 3 bases, in that order; junction bases with no gene match: 10. CDR3 coding DNA: TGTGCCAGCGGACGAAGGGACAGAAGCTACGAGCAGTACTTC. As protein: CASGRRDRSYEQYF. The variable domain in full, completed from reference TRBV2 and TRBJ2-7, reads EPEVTQTPSHQVTQMGQEVILRCVPISNHLYFYWYRQILGQKVEFLVSFYNNEISEKSEIFDDQFSVERPDGSNFTLKIRSTKLEDSAMYFCASGRRDRSYEQYFGPGTRLTVT.